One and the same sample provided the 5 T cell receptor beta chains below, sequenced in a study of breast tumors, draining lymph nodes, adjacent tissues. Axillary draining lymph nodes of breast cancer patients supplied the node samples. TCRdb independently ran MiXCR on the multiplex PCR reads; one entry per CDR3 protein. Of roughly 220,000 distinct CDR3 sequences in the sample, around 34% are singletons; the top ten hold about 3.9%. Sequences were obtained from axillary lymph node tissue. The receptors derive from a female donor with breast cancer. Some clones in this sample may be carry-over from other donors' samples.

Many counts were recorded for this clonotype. CDR3 DNA sequence: TGTGCCAGCAGCCAAGAAACTAGCGGGAGTAAAGATACGCAGTATTTT. Its protein is CASSQETSGSKDTQYF. The chain joins TRBV4-2 to TRBJ2-3; 11 bases fit TRBD2. J lost 5 bases, V lost 0 bases, and 4 bases had no gene match. This CDR3 spans 16 amino acids. CDR1 is LGHNA, CDR2 YNFKEQ, per germline.

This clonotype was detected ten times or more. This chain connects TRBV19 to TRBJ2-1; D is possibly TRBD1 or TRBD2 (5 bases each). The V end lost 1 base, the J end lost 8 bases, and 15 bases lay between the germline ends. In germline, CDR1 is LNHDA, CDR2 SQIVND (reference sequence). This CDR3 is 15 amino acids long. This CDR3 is CASSIGGGRGDEQFF. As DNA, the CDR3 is TGTGCCAGTAGTATAGGCGGAGGACGAGGGGATGAGCAGTTCTTC.

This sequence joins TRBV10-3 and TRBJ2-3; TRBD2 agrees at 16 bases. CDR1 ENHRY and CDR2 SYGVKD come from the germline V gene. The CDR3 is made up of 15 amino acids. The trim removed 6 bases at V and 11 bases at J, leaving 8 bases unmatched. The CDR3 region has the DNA TGTGCCATCAGGGGGACTAGCGGGAGGGCCAGGGAGCAGTATTTT. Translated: CAIRGTSGRAREQYF.

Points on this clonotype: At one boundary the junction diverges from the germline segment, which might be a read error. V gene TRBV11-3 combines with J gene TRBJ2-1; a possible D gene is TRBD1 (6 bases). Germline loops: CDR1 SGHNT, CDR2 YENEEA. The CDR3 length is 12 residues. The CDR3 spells CASSRGGNAQFF. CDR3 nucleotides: TGTGCCAGCAGCCGAGGGGGAAATGCGCAGTTCTTC.

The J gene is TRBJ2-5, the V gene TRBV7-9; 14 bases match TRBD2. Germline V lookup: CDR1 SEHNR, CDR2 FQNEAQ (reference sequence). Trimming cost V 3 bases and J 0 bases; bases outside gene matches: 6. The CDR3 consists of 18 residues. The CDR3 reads CASSLTSGRAGDQETQYF. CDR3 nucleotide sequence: TGTGCCAGCAGCTTGACTAGCGGGAGGGCCGGGGACCAAGAGACCCAGTACTTC.